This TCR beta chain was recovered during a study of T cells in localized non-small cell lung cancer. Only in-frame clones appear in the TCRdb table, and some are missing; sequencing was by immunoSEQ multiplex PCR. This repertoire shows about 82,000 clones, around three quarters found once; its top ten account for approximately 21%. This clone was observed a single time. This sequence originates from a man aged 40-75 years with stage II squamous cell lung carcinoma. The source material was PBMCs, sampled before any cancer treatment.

The CDR3 coding sequence is TGTGCCAGCAGTTGGGGGACGGCGAACACTGAAGCTTTCTTT. Translation: CASSWGTANTEAFF. The chain carries TRBV6-5 and TRBJ1-1; weak D call: TRBD1 (5 bases). Deletions cut 4 bases from V and 1 base from J, with 10 bases between. Germline CDR1 MNHEY, CDR2 SVGAGI. This CDR3 comprises 14 residues.